Described below is a single T cell receptor beta chain sequence and its context. Antigen specificity is unknown. Germline V CDR1 and CDR2: LNHNV, YYDKDF (reference sequence). The V end was cut by 5 bases, the J end by 0 bases, with 11 bases between. CDR3 length: 14 amino acids. This specimen belongs to a study of graft-versus-host responses after intestinal transplantation. Study as a whole: Each patient got anti-thymocyte globulin induction, then tacrolimus and steroids for roughly 3 years. General observations from the study: The authors found GvH clones in recipient marrow, some appearing first in ileum or blood. Allografts carried high graft-versus-host to host-versus-graft clonal ratios in patients having graft-donor T cell macrochimerism. The highest levels of circulating GvH clones went along with early declines in HvG clones after transplant.

TCRdb's table, derived via immunoSEQ multiplex PCR, lists solely in-frame clones and lacks some. The sample has around 33,000 clones, 90% to 95% seen once; the top ten hold 0.75% to 0.95%. The material was PBMCs, obtained 16 days after intestinal transplant. The gene calls are TRBV15 and TRBJ2-7; TRBD2 might be the D (6 bases). This receptor was obtained from a human patient who received an intestinal transplant, so some T cells may come from the graft donor. The CDR3 nucleotides read TGTGCCACCAGCCCGCGCGGGAACTCCTACGAGCAGTACTTC. Amino acids: CATSPRGNSYEQYF.